This is a list of T cell receptor beta chains from one sample in a study of CD8+CD57+ T cells in acquired aplastic anemia. TCRdb used MiXCR to reprocess the reads, holding one entry per CDR3 protein. The sample comprises hundreds of thousands of distinct CDR3 sequences, just under 70% of which are singletons, and under 5% rests with the top ten. The sequencing sample was made of sorted CD4+, CD8+, or CD8+CD57+ T cells (not recorded which) from PBMCs. These receptors were collected from a human donor in good health, serving as a control. The conserved cysteine and the conserved F or W are not part of the CDR3 here. Fields, in order: V gene, clone size, J gene, CDR3 protein. For some rows the clone size is stated as once, few or many, or as a class when expanded; others skip it.

V: TRBV7-3; size: -; J: TRBJ2-1; CDR3: ASSSEINEQF
V: TRBV5-4; size: -; J: TRBJ1-6; CDR3: ASSLTPSTPLH
V: TRBV10-1; size: -; J: TRBJ1-4; CDR3: ASSESGSVDEKLF
V: TRBV9; size: -; J: TRBJ2-1; CDR3: ASSVGGEAYNEQF
V: TRBV20-1; size: -; J: TRBJ2-7; CDR3: SANLADNESYEQY
V: TRBV6-5; size: -; J: TRBJ1-4; CDR3: ASSLLSDGHSERLF
V: TRBV7-9; size: -; J: TRBJ2-1; CDR3: ASSLAGQGFNEQF
V: TRBV7-8; size: -; J: TRBJ2-1; CDR3: ASSLGLAATNAQNEQF
V: TRBV5-1; size: many; J: TRBJ1-5; CDR3: ASSLGTGGRQPQH
V: TRBV10-3; size: few; J: TRBJ1-2; CDR3: AISRRENGYT
V: TRBV5-6; size: -; J: TRBJ1-5; CDR3: ASKVAAGLGPQH
V: TRBV5-1; size: -; J: TRBJ2-7; CDR3: ASSLEQGSGGEQY
V: TRBV14; size: -; J: TRBJ2-7; CDR3: ASSHTMTGGYEQY
V: TRBV29-1; size: -; J: -; CDR3: GVEETGGEDTQY
V: TRBV7-3; size: -; J: TRBJ1-2; CDR3: ASSFLSGGYT
V: TRBV9; size: -; J: TRBJ2-5; CDR3: ATSRGQGAGLQPQY
V: TRBV5-1; size: -; J: TRBJ1-5; CDR3: ASSVHSGREPQH
V: TRBV15; size: once; J: TRBJ2-3; CDR3: ASILAAETGKQY
V: TRBV20-1; size: -; J: TRBJ1-1; CDR3: SARDQVHSF
V: TRBV7-2; size: -; J: TRBJ1-6; CDR3: ASSRAGQGANNPPLH
V: TRBV30; size: -; J: TRBJ1-4; CDR3: AWSVGSNEKLF
V: TRBV5-1; size: many; J: TRBJ1-6; CDR3: ASSPEPYREASPLH
V: TRBV5-1; size: -; J: TRBJ2-6; CDR3: ATSLNGHGDNVLT
V: TRBV5-8; size: many; J: TRBJ1-2; CDR3: ASSLEAGFHGYT
V: TRBV7-9; size: -; J: TRBJ1-2; CDR3: ASSLADTHCT
V: TRBV7-2; size: -; J: TRBJ2-1; CDR3: ASSNIGTRAGELQF